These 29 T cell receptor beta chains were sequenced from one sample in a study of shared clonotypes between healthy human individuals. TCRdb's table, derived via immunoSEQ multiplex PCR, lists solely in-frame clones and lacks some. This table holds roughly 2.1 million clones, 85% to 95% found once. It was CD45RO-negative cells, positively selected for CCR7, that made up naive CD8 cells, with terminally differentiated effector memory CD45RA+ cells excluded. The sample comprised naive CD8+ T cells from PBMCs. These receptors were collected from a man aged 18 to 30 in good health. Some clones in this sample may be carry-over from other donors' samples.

The CDR3 protein is CASSFREGVGHNSNQPQHF. CDR3 nucleotide sequence: TGTGCCAGCAGTTTTAGGGAGGGAGTAGGACACAATAGCAATCAGCCCCAGCATTTT. The J gene is TRBJ1-5, the V gene TRBV28; D is perhaps TRBD1 (5 bases). The V and J ends lost 3 bases and 0 bases respectively, with 21 bases between them. CDR3 length: 19 amino acids. Germline CDR1 MDHEN, CDR2 SYDVKM.

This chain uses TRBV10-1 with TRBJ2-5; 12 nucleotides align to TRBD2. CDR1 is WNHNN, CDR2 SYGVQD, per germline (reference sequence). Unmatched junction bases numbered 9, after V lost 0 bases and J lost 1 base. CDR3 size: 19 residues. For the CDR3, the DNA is TGCGCCAGCAGTGAGTCGACTAGCGGGAGAACGGTGAGCCAAGAGACCCAGTACTTC. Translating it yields CASSESTSGRTVSQETQYF.

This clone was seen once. CDR3 bases: TGCAGCGGTAGAACAGGGGGCTCTGGAAACACCATATATTTT. Translated: CSGRTGGSGNTIYF. This sequence joins TRBV29-1 and TRBJ1-3; 8 nucleotides match TRBD1. J gave up 0 bases and V 7 bases, and 5 bases lay outside the gene matches. The CDR3 has 14 amino acids. CDR1 is SQVTM, CDR2 ANQGSEA, per germline.

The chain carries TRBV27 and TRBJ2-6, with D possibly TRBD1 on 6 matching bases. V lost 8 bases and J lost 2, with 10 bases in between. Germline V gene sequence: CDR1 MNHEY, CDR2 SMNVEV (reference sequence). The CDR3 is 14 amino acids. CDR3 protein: CASGTGTGANVLTF. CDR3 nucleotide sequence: TGTGCCAGCGGTACAGGGACTGGGGCCAACGTCCTGACTTTC.

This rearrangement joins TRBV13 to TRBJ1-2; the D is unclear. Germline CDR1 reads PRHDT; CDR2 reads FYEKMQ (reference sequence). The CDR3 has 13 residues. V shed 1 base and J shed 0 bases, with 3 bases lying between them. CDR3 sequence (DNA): TGTGCCAGCAGCTTAGAAGCTAACTATGGCTACACCTTC. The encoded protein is CASSLEANYGYTF.

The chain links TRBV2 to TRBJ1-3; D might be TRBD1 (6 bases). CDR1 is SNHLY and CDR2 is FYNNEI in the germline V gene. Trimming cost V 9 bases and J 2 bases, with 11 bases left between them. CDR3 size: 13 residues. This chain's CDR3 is CARGGGTGNTIYF. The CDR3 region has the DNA TGTGCCAGAGGGGGGGGCACTGGAAACACCATATATTTT.

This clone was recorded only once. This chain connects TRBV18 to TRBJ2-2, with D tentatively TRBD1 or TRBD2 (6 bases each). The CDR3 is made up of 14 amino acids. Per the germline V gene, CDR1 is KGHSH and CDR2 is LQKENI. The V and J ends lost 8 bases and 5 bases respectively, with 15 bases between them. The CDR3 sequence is CASRGTKVTGELFF. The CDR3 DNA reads TGTGCCAGCCGCGGGACAAAAGTAACCGGGGAGCTGTTTTTT. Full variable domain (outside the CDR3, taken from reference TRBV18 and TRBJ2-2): NAGVMQNPRHLVRRRGQEARLRCSPMKGHSHVYWYRQLPEEGLKFMVYLQKENIIDESGMPKERFSAEFPKEGPSILRIQQVVRGDSAAYFCASRGTKVTGELFFGEGSRLTVL.

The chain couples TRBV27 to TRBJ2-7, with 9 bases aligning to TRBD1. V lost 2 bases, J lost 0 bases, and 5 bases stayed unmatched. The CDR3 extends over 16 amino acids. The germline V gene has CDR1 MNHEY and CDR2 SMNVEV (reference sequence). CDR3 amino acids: CASSLRGTGSSYEQYF. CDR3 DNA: TGTGCCAGCAGTTTACGGGGGACAGGGTCCTCCTACGAGCAGTACTTC.

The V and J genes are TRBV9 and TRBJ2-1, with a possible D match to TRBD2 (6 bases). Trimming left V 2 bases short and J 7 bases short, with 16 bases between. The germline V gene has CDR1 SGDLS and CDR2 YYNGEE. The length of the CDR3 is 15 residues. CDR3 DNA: TGTGCCAGCAGCGTGTACGGGGGAGTTAGGAATGAGCAGTTCTTC. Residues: CASSVYGGVRNEQFF.

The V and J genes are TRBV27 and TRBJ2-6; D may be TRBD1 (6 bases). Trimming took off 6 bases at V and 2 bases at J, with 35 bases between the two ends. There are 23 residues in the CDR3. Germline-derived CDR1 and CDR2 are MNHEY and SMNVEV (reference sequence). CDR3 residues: CASRSSVPSPGHLPRTGANVLTF. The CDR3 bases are TGTGCCAGCAGATCCTCGGTCCCCTCGCCGGGACACCTCCCCAGGACTGGGGCCAACGTCCTGACTTTC.

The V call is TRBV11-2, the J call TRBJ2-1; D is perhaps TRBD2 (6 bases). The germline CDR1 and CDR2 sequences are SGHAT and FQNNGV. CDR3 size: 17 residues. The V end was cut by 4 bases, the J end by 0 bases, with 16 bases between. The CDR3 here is CASSSWTIKSSYNEQFF. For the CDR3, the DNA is TGTGCCAGCAGCTCGTGGACTATAAAGAGCTCCTACAATGAGCAGTTCTTC.

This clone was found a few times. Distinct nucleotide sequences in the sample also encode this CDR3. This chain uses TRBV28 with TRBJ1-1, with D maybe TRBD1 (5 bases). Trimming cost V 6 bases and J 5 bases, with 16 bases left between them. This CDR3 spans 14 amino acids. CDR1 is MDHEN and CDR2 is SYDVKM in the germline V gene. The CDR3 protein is CASSPRRGGTEAFF. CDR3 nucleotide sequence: TGTGCCAGCAGCCCCCGTCGTGGGGGGACTGAAGCTTTCTTT.

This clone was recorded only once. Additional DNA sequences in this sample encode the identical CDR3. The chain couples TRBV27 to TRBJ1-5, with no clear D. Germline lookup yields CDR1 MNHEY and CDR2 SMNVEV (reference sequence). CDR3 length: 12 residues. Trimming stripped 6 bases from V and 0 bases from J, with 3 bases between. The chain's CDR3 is CASRGSNQPQHF. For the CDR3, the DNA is TGTGCCAGCAGGGGTAGCAATCAGCCCCAGCATTTT.

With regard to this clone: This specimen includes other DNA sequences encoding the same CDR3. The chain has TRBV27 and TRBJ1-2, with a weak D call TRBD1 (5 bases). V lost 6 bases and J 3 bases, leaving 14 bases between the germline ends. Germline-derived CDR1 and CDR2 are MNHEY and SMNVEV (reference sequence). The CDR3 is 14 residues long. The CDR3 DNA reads TGTGCCAGCAGCCTACTTGGGGGGGACTATGGCTACACCTTC. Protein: CASSLLGGDYGYTF.

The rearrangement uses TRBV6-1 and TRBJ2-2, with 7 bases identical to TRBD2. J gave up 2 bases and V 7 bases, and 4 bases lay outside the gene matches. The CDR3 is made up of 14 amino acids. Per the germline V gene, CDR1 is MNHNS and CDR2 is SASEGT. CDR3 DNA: TGTGCCAGCAATCCTAGCGGAAACACCGGGGAGCTGTTTTTT. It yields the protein CASNPSGNTGELFF.

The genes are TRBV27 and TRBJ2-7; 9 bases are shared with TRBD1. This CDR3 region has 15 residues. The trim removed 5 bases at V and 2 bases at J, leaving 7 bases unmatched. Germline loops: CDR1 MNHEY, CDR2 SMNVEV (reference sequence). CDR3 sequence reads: CASSTGTGNAYEQYF. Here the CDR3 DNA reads TGTGCCAGCAGTACGGGGACAGGGAATGCCTACGAGCAGTACTTC.

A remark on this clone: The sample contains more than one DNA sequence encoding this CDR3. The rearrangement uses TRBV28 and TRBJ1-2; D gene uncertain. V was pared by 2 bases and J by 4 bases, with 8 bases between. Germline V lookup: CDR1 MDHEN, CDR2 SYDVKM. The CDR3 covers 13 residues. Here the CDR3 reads CASSLRGIYGYTF. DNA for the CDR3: TGTGCCAGCAGTTTACGAGGGATCTATGGCTACACCTTC.

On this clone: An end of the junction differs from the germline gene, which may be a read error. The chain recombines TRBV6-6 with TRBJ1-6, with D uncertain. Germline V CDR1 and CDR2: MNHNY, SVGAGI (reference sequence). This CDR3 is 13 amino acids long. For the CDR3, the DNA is TGTGCCAGTAGTTGGGGCTATAATTCACCCCTCCACTTT. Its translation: CASSWGYNSPLHF.

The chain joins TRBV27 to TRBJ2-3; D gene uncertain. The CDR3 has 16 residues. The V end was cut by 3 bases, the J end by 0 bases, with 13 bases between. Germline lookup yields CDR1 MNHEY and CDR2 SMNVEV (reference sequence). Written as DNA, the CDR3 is TGTGCCAGCAGTTTCACCCCAGACCTAAGCACAGATACGCAGTATTTT. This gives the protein CASSFTPDLSTDTQYF.

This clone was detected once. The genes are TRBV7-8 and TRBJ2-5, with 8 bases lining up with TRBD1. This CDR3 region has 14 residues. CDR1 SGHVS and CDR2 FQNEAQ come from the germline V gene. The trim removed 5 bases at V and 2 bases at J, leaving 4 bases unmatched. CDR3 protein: CASSLDRVQETQYF. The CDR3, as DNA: TGTGCCAGCAGCCTGGACAGGGTGCAAGAGACCCAGTACTTC.

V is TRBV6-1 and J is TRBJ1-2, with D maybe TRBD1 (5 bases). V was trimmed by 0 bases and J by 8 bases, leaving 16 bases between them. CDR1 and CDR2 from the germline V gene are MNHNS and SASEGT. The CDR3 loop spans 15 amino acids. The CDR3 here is CASSEARSRVRGYTF. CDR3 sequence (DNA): TGTGCCAGCAGTGAAGCGAGGAGCAGGGTCCGGGGCTACACCTTC.

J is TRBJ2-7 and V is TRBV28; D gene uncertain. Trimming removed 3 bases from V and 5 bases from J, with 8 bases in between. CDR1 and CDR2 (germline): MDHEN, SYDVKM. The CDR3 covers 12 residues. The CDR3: CASSFTNDEQYF. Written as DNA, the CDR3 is TGTGCCAGCAGTTTTACCAACGACGAGCAGTACTTC.

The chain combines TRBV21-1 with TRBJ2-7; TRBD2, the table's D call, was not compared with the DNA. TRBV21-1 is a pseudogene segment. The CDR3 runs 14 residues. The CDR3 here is CASSKVHCNYEQYF. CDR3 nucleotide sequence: TGTGCCAGCAGCAAGGTTCACTGCAACTACGAGCAGTACTTC.

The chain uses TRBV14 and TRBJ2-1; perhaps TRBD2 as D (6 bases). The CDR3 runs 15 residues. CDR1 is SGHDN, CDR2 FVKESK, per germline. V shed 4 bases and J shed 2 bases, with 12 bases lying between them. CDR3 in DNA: TGTGCCAGCAGCCCCCCGGGAGTCCCCTACAATGAGCAGTTCTTC. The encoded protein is CASSPPGVPYNEQFF.

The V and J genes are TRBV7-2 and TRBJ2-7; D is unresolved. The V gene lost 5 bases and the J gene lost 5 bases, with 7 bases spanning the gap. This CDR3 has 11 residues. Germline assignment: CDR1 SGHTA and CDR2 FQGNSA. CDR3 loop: CASSHYDEQYF. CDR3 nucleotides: TGTGCCAGCAGCCACTATGACGAGCAGTACTTC. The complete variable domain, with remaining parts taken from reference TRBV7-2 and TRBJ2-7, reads GAGVSQSPSNKVTEKGKDVELRCDPISGHTALYWYRQSLGQGLEFLIYFQGNSAPDKSGLPSDRFSAERTGGSVSTLTIQRTQQEDSAVYLCASSHYDEQYFGPGTRLTVT.

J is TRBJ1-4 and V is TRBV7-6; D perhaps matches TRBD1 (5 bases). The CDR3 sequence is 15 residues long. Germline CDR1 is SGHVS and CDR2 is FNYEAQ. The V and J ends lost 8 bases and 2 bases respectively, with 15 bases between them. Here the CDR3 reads CASGARVETNEKLFF. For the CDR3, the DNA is TGTGCCAGCGGGGCGAGGGTTGAGACTAATGAAAAACTGTTTTTT. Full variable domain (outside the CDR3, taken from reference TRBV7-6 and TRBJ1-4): GAGVSQSPRYKVTKRGQDVALRCDPISGHVSLYWYRQALGQGPEFLTYFNYEAQQDKSGLPNDRFSAERPEGSISTLTIQRTEQRDSAMYRCASGARVETNEKLFFGSGTQLSVL.

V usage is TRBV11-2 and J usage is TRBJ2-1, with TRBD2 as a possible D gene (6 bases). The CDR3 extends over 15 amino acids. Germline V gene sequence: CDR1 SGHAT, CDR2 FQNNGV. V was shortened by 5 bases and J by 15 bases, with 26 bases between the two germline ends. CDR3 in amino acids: CASSPREVDVSGGFF. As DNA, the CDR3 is TGTGCCAGCAGCCCCCGCGAAGTTGACGTATCCGGGGGGTTCTTC.

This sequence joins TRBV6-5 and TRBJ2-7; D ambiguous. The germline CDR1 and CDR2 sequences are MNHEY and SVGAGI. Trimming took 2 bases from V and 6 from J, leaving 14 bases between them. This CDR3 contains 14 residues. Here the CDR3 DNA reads TGTGCCAGCAGTTACCCGGGCCCCTTTTCCGAGCAGTACTTC. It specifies CASSYPGPFSEQYF.

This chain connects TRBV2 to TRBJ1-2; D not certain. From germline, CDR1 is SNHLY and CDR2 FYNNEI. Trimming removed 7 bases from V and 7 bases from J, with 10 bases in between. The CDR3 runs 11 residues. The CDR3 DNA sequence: TGTGCCAGCAATGAGGGCGGTGGCTACACCTTC. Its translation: CASNEGGGYTF.